Listed here are 32 T cell receptor beta chains from one sample, sequenced in a study of T cell repertoires in cytomegalovirus infection. TCRdb analysed the reads with MiXCR anew, one entry per CDR3 protein. This sample carries roughly 720,000 distinct CDR3 sequences, approximately 40% of them seen once, and the ten largest clones take about 2.8%. The sequenced sample consisted of PBMCs. The receptors were sampled from a human donor in good health (CMV status not recorded). Some clones in this sample may be carry-over from other donors' samples.

The chain joins TRBV28 to TRBJ1-2, with D maybe TRBD1 (5 bases). Looked up from germline, CDR1 is MDHEN and CDR2 is SYDVKM. Trimming cost V 1 base and J 2 bases, with 11 bases left between them. The CDR3 consists of 15 residues. The CDR3 coding sequence is TGTGCCAGCAGTTTATATCAAGGGGCAAACTATGGCTACACCTTC. The encoded protein is CASSLYQGANYGYTF.

The chain combines TRBV4-1 with TRBJ1-6; D might be TRBD1 (6 bases). Between the trimmed V and J ends, which lost 2 bases and 8 bases, there was a span of 13 bases. Germline CDR1 is MGHRA and CDR2 is YSYEKL. CDR3 length: 15 amino acids. CDR3: CASSQSEAGDSPLHF. In nucleotides, the CDR3 is TGCGCCAGCAGCCAATCAGAGGCAGGGGATTCACCCCTCCACTTT.

About this clonotype: At one end the junction does not follow the germline gene, possibly because of a read error. The chain links TRBV12-3 or TRBV12-4 to TRBJ2-1; 8 nucleotides agree with TRBD2. This CDR3 comprises 15 residues. CDR3 region: CDSSSQAGAGPRPFF. The CDR3 nucleotides are TGTGACAGCAGTTCCCAAGCGGGAGCTGGGCCCCGCCCCTTCTTC.

This clonotype was detected a few times. This chain uses TRBV4-1 with TRBJ1-1; 7 nucleotides agree with TRBD1. The CDR3 sequence is 16 residues long. Germline-derived CDR1 and CDR2 are MGHRA and YSYEKL. The trim removed 6 bases at V and 1 base at J, leaving 11 bases unmatched. The CDR3 DNA is TGCGCCAGCAGTCGACCGGACAGGACACCGAACACTGAAGCTTTCTTT. Its translation: CASSRPDRTPNTEAFF.

V is TRBV6-8 and J is TRBJ1-1; D is unresolved. The CDR3 runs 15 residues. Trimming stripped 4 bases from V and 0 bases from J, with 12 bases between. Germline CDR1 reads MNHGY; CDR2 reads SAAAGT. The CDR3 DNA is TGTGCCAGCAGTTGGATGGGTTTCTTGAACACTGAAGCTTTCTTT. This translates into CASSWMGFLNTEAFF.

Details on this clonotype: A much larger clone lies a single base off, so this may be a read error. V gene TRBV7-2 combines with J gene TRBJ2-1, with D unclear. CDR1 and CDR2 from the germline V gene are SGHTA and FQGNSA. The CDR3 has 15 residues. CDR3 sequence reads: CASSLLRFSYNEHFF. DNA for the CDR3: TGTGCCAGCAGCTTGTTGCGTTTCTCCTACAATGAGCATTTCTTC. The whole variable domain, filled in from reference TRBV7-2 and TRBJ2-1, reads GAGVSQSPSNKVTEKGKDVELRCDPISGHTALYWYRQSLGQGLEFLIYFQGNSAPDKSGLPSDRFSAERTGGSVSTLTIQRTQQEDSAVYLCASSLLRFSYNEHFFGPGTRLTVL.

This clonotype was recorded a few times. The chain is built from TRBV6-2 or TRBV6-3 and TRBJ2-2, with D hard to call. From germline, CDR1 is MNHEY and CDR2 SVGEGT. The CDR3 covers 13 residues. V lost 7 bases and J lost 5, with 11 bases in between. The CDR3 loop is CASNPRETGELFF. As DNA, the CDR3 is TGTGCCAGCAACCCGCGTGAGACCGGGGAGCTGTTTTTT.

This clonotype was observed many times. V and J are TRBV7-2 and TRBJ1-2; D call uncertain. CDR1 is SGHTA and CDR2 is FQGNSA in the germline V gene. Deletions cut 6 bases from V and 13 bases from J, with 12 bases between. This CDR3 has 10 amino acids. DNA for the CDR3: TGTGCCAGCAGTCACGGCCCGCTCACCTTC. It is translated as CASSHGPLTF.

The table lists this clonotype with a few counts. The chain recombines TRBV5-8 with TRBJ2-5, with 7 bases matching TRBD2. The CDR3 is 14 residues long. Losses at the gene ends were 1 base for V and 7 bases for J; bases not matched to a gene: 7. Germline lookup yields CDR1 SGHTS and CDR2 YDEGEE. The CDR3 bases are TGTGCCAGCAGCTTGCGCGGACTAGGTGGGACCCAGTACTTC. As protein: CASSLRGLGGTQYF.

This clonotype was seen repeatedly, ten times or more. The chain combines TRBV7-9 with TRBJ2-5; the D gene is possibly TRBD2 (5 bases). This CDR3 is 13 amino acids long. The germline V gene encodes CDR1 SEHNR and CDR2 FQNEAQ (reference sequence). Trimming removed 5 bases from V and 1 base from J, with 8 bases in between. In DNA, the CDR3 is TGTGCCAGCAGCCTGGACTCCCAAGAGACCCAGTACTTC. It yields the protein CASSLDSQETQYF.

The J gene is TRBJ2-3, the V gene TRBV12-3 or TRBV12-4, with 11 bases that match TRBD2. The CDR3 is made up of 14 amino acids. Unmatched junction bases numbered 4, after V lost 7 bases and J lost 4 bases. DNA for the CDR3: TGTGCCAGCATCTTAGCGGGAGGGTCAGATACGCAGTATTTT. Protein: CASILAGGSDTQYF.

The chain uses TRBV25-1 and TRBJ2-1, with D perhaps TRBD2 (5 bases). Per the germline V gene, CDR1 is MGHDK and CDR2 is SYGVNS. The CDR3 runs to 12 residues. The V end was cut by 7 bases, the J end by 3 bases, with 7 bases between. The CDR3 DNA follows: TGTGCCAGCATGGCGGGCTACAATGAGCAGTTCTTC. This translates into CASMAGYNEQFF.

The chain recombines TRBV2 with TRBJ2-7; TRBD2 is a possible D gene (5 bases). V gave up 7 bases and J gave up 2 bases, with 9 bases separating them. Germline V gives CDR1 SNHLY, CDR2 FYNNEI. The CDR3 loop spans 12 amino acids. This CDR3 is CASTAGTYEQYF. The CDR3 coding sequence is TGTGCCAGCACGGCGGGCACCTACGAGCAGTACTTC.

To note about this clonotype: The junction departs from the called germline gene at one end, perhaps through a read error. This chain joins TRBV20-1 and TRBJ2-7; D remains ambiguous. The CDR3 extends over 11 amino acids. The germline V gene encodes CDR1 DFQATT and CDR2 SNEGSKA (reference sequence). CDR3 DNA sequence: TGCAGTGCCGTCAGGCAGTCCAGATTTTTCTTC. Residues: CSAVRQSRFFF.

This clonotype was found many times. V usage is TRBV12-3 or TRBV12-4 and J usage is TRBJ1-2, with D uncertain. The CDR3 runs to 12 residues. Trimming took off 1 base at V and 8 bases at J, with 8 bases between the two ends. As DNA, the CDR3 is TGTGCCAGCAGTTTAGTGGGATACGGCTACACCTTC. Amino acids: CASSLVGYGYTF.

The rearrangement uses TRBV5-1 and TRBJ1-5, with a tentative D call TRBD1 (5 bases). The germline V and J ends were trimmed by 2 bases and 3 bases, with 12 bases remaining between them. This CDR3 is 15 amino acids long. Germline CDR1 and CDR2: SGHRS and YFSETQ. The CDR3 nucleotides read TGCGCCAGCAGCTTAATAGGGGCCCCCAATCAGCCCCAGCATTTT. The encoded protein is CASSLIGAPNQPQHF.

J is TRBJ1-3 and V is TRBV5-4; 9 bases line up with TRBD1. CDR1 and CDR2 (germline): SGHNT, YYREEE (reference sequence). V was pared by 4 bases and J by 2 bases, with 7 bases of the junction left unmatched. The CDR3 has 16 residues. CDR3 in amino acids: CASSAGTGRTGNTIYF. CDR3 DNA sequence: TGTGCCAGCAGCGCCGGGACAGGGCGTACTGGAAACACCATATATTTT.

The V gene is TRBV12-3 or TRBV12-4, the J gene TRBJ1-5, with D maybe TRBD1 (6 bases). This CDR3 has 15 residues. Trimming took off 3 bases at V and 3 bases at J, with 12 bases between the two ends. This CDR3 reads CASSFHRDTNQPQHF. The CDR3 region has the DNA TGTGCCAGCAGTTTCCACCGGGACACCAATCAGCCCCAGCATTTT.

This clonotype was detected a few times. The chain combines TRBV28 with TRBJ2-3, with D perhaps TRBD2 (5 bases). V shed 4 bases and J shed 2 bases, with 19 bases lying between them. This CDR3 region has 17 residues. CDR1 is MDHEN, CDR2 SYDVKM, per germline. The CDR3 here is CASSSQSPRRTTDTQYF. CDR3 nucleotide sequence: TGTGCCAGCAGTTCCCAATCCCCAAGGAGGACCACAGATACGCAGTATTTT.

The chain has TRBV6-6 and TRBJ2-3; 9 positions agree with TRBD1. V dropped 2 bases and J dropped 0; count of bases not matched to a gene: 12. Germline lookup yields CDR1 MNHNY and CDR2 SVGAGI (reference sequence). This CDR3 contains 19 residues. CDR3 amino acids: CASSYPGQGRFSSTDTQYF. As DNA, the CDR3 is TGTGCCAGCAGTTACCCGGGACAGGGAAGGTTTAGTAGCACAGATACGCAGTATTTT.

The V call is TRBV14, the J call TRBJ1-5; D unclear. V was pared by 6 bases and J by 9 bases, with 15 bases between. The CDR3 spans 13 residues. Germline values: CDR1 SGHDN, CDR2 FVKESK. Here the CDR3 DNA reads TGTGCCAGCAGTACGGGCAGATCGCCGCCCCAGCATTTT. As protein: CASSTGRSPPQHF. Using reference TRBV14 and TRBJ1-5 for the parts outside the CDR3, the full variable domain is EAGVTQFPSHSVIEKGQTVTLRCDPISGHDNLYWYRRVMGKEIKFLLHFVKESKQDESGMPNNRFLAERTGGTYSTLKVQPAELEDSGVYFCASSTGRSPPQHFGDGTRLSIL.

V usage is TRBV7-2 and J usage is TRBJ1-2; TRBD1 agrees at 7 bases. V gave up 0 bases and J gave up 1 base; unmatched junction bases: 5. The CDR3 covers 16 residues. Germline V gives CDR1 SGHTA, CDR2 FQGNSA. CDR3 amino acids: CASSLAPGQLNYGYTF. In nucleotides, the CDR3 is TGTGCCAGCAGCTTAGCGCCGGGACAGCTTAACTATGGCTACACCTTC.

The chain couples TRBV4-1 to TRBJ2-7; 11 bases fit TRBD2. The germline V gene has CDR1 MGHRA and CDR2 YSYEKL. V was pared by 5 bases and J by 0 bases, with 9 bases of the junction left unmatched. CDR3 length equals 17 residues. The DNA for the CDR3 is TGCGCCAGCAGCAGCAAGGGACTAGCGGTGAGCTCCTACGAGCAGTACTTC. This gives the protein CASSSKGLAVSSYEQYF.

This clonotype occurred a few times. CDR3 protein: CASRLDRGGFYEQYF. The CDR3 nucleotides read TGTGCCAGCAGACTGGACAGAGGGGGGTTCTACGAGCAGTACTTC. The chain has TRBV28 and TRBJ2-7, with D perhaps TRBD1 or TRBD2 (6 bases each). CDR1 and CDR2 (germline): MDHEN, SYDVKM. Trimming stripped 6 bases from V and 3 bases from J, with 18 bases between. The CDR3 runs to 15 residues.

The chain couples TRBV28 to TRBJ2-4; 12 positions agree with TRBD2. Germline-derived CDR1 and CDR2 are MDHEN and SYDVKM. The CDR3 consists of 16 residues. Unmatched junction bases numbered 7, after V lost 6 bases and J lost 4 bases. CDR3 region: CASSLGTSGSKNIQYF. CDR3 in DNA: TGTGCCAGCAGCCTCGGGACTAGCGGGTCAAAAAACATTCAGTACTTC.

This clonotype was observed at least ten times. This sequence joins TRBV11-2 and TRBJ1-2, with D perhaps matching TRBD1 (6 bases). Trimming took 4 bases from V and 0 from J, leaving 18 bases between them. This CDR3 spans 17 amino acids. CDR1 and CDR2 from the germline V gene are SGHAT and FQNNGV. The CDR3 region is CASSSRRDTGTNYGYTF. The CDR3 DNA follows: TGTGCCAGCAGCTCCCGACGGGACACAGGAACTAACTATGGCTACACCTTC. Drawing the rest from reference TRBV11-2 and TRBJ1-2, the complete variable domain is EAGVAQSPRYKIIEKRQSVAFWCNPISGHATLYWYQQILGQGPKLLIQFQNNGVVDDSQLPKDRFSAERLKGVDSTLKIQPAKLEDSAVYLCASSSRRDTGTNYGYTFGSGTRLTVV.

V is TRBV19 and J is TRBJ1-1, with D maybe TRBD1 (5 bases). This CDR3 region has 15 residues. Trimming removed 7 bases from V and 1 base from J, with 16 bases in between. CDR1 LNHDA and CDR2 SQIVND come from the germline V gene (reference sequence). The CDR3 region is CASNTLGTENTEAFF. The CDR3 region has the DNA TGTGCCAGTAACACCCTAGGGACGGAGAACACTGAAGCTTTCTTT.

Concerning this clonotype itself: Without the conserved terminal phenylalanine or tryptophan, this CDR3 likely stems from a read error. The CDR3 spells CASSEVWTGGNQPQHL. CDR3 nucleotide sequence: TGTGCCAGCAGTGAAGTGTGGACAGGGGGCAATCAGCCCCAGCATTTG. The rearrangement uses TRBV6-1 and TRBJ1-5, with 9 nucleotides matching TRBD1. V was pared by 1 base and J by 2 bases, with 3 bases of the junction left unmatched. The CDR3 consists of 16 residues. Per the germline V gene, CDR1 is MNHNS and CDR2 is SASEGT.

The J gene is TRBJ2-1, the V gene TRBV3-1, with 11 nucleotides matching TRBD1. There are 14 residues in the CDR3. Trimming removed 6 bases from V and 8 bases from J; junction bases left unmatched: 6. CDR1 LGHDT and CDR2 YNNKEL come from the germline V gene (reference sequence). The CDR3 protein is CASSRDRGSDEQFF. The DNA of the CDR3 is TGTGCCAGCAGTCGGGACAGGGGGTCTGATGAGCAGTTCTTC.

A few counts support this clonotype. The rearrangement uses TRBV25-1 and TRBJ2-3; D is possibly TRBD1 (5 bases). The CDR3 length is 14 residues. CDR1 and CDR2 from the germline V gene are MGHDK and SYGVNS. Trimming removed 6 bases from V and 2 bases from J, with 12 bases in between. The CDR3 nucleotides read TGTGCCAGCAGCCGAAAGGGGTACACAGATACGCAGTATTTT. Protein sequence: CASSRKGYTDTQYF. The full variable domain, rest sourced from reference TRBV25-1 and TRBJ2-3, is EADIYQTPRYLVIGTGKKITLECSQTMGHDKMYWYQQDPGMELHLIHYSYGVNSTEKGDLSSESTVSRIRTEHFPLTLESARPSHTSQYLCASSRKGYTDTQYFGPGTRLTVL.

DNA for the CDR3: TGCGCCAGCAGCCAATCAATGACGGGAGCAAAGGGGGAAAAACTGTTTTTT. This gives the protein CASSQSMTGAKGEKLFF. This sequence joins TRBV4-1 and TRBJ1-4; perhaps TRBD1 as D (5 bases). This CDR3 comprises 17 residues. Germline assignment: CDR1 MGHRA and CDR2 YSYEKL. V gave up 2 bases and J gave up 8 bases, with 21 bases separating them.

This clonotype has more than one count but fewer than ten. The chain has TRBV28 and TRBJ1-1; possibly TRBD1 for D (5 bases). This CDR3 contains 13 residues. The germline gives CDR1 MDHEN, CDR2 SYDVKM. The V and J ends lost 5 bases and 8 bases respectively, with 15 bases between them. The CDR3 DNA follows: TGTGCCAGCAGTGTCGAAGACAGAGTGGAAGCTTTCTTT. It codes for CASSVEDRVEAFF.